This T cell receptor beta chain was identified during a study of control samples from healthy donors and cancer patients. Using immunoSEQ multiplex PCR, the repertoire was profiled, and TCRdb retains in-frame clones only, with some absent. The profile shows about 160,000 clones, about 90% of them singletons. This clone was detected once. Sequencing input: blood. The clonotype comes from a man aged 25-45 years in good health.

The CDR3 DNA sequence: TGCGCCAGCAGCGGCGGGGCGGACGGAAACACCATATATTTT. This codes for CASSGGADGNTIYF. The chain joins TRBV5-1 to TRBJ1-3; possible D gene TRBD1, 5 bases. The ends were cut back, 4 bases at V and 4 bases at J, with 12 bases in the middle. The CDR3 runs to 14 residues. Germline V gene data show CDR1 as SGHRS and CDR2 as YFSETQ.